This T cell receptor (beta chain) was captured by sequencing in a study of siplizumab effects on memory and regulatory T cells. The germline V and J ends were trimmed by 1 base and 4 bases, with 8 bases remaining between them. Germline V CDR1 and CDR2: SGHTA, FQGNSA. The length of the CDR3 is 13 residues. TCRdb keeps only in-frame clones here, not all; method: immunoSEQ multiplex PCR. The data show about 72,000 clones, more than 80% seen once. The chain is built from TRBV7-2 and TRBJ2-7, with D unresolved. Sequencing was performed on CD8+ T cells sorted from blood. The source of this sequence is a human donor in good health. The CDR3 region is CASSLDVGYEQYF. CDR3 nucleotides: TGTGCCAGCAGCTTAGATGTGGGATACGAGCAGTACTTC.